This T cell receptor (beta chain) was documented in a study of a mutant IDH1 vaccine in newly diagnosed glioma. On the study more broadly: An approximately 62% male, approximately 40% female split and a mean age of about 40 years characterized treated patients. Study-level points and caveats: Shifts in the top peripheral T cell clonotypes seemed unrelated to pseudoprogression.

Measured with immunoSEQ multiplex PCR; TCRdb has only the in-frame clones, and not every one. The profile shows about 88,000 clones, approximately 80% of them singletons. Trimming cost V 4 bases and J 0 bases; bases outside gene matches: 15. The V gene's germline CDR1 is SGHVS and CDR2 FQNEAQ. CDR3 length: 19 amino acids. This clone appeared a few times. Its antigen is unidentified. The time point: baseline, week 1 (first vaccination visit). Stated treatment: pre-vaccination baseline after standard-of-care therapy. The starting material was PBMCs, obtained from a glioma patient treated with radiotherapy, temozolomide or both. The chain is built from TRBV7-8 and TRBJ1-3; 7 bases are shared with TRBD1. The clonotype was recovered from a man in his forties or fifties with glioma. Some clones in this sample may be carry-over from other donors' samples. The CDR3 protein is CASSSKGTGTVHSGNTIYF. The CDR3 DNA reads as TGTGCCAGCAGCTCCAAGGGTACCGGGACAGTACACTCTGGAAACACCATATATTTT.